The present TCR beta chain was sequenced within a study of cytomegalovirus exposure and HLA in healthy donors. V was pared by 4 bases and J by 4 bases, with 7 bases of the junction left unmatched. The CDR3 sequence is 14 residues long. Germline V lookup: CDR1 ENHRY, CDR2 SYGVKD. With 60 Vbeta and 13 Jbeta primers, the PCR was carried out. Assay: immunoSEQ multiplex PCR; the TCRdb copy retains only in-frame clones and omits some. The repertoire consists of just over 60,000 clones, with more than 70% occurring once and the leading ten covering about 1.5%. The V call is TRBV10-3, the J call TRBJ2-7; 7 bases align to TRBD1. This sequence originates from a man between 18 and 35 years old in good health and CMV-seronegative. Sequenced sample: PBMCs. The CDR3 is CAISVVTGSYEQYF. Here the CDR3 DNA reads TGTGCCATCAGTGTGGTGACAGGGTCGTACGAGCAGTACTTC.